This note documents a single T cell receptor beta chain sequence. What it binds is unknown. This specimen comes from a study of T cell responses to AZD1222 COVID-19 vaccine. Findings of the study overall: After the peak T cell response, and only then, were repertoires sampled.

V shed 0 bases and J shed 6 bases, with 12 bases lying between them. The CDR3 has 15 amino acids. Germline V gene lookup returns CDR1 SGDLS and CDR2 YYNGEE. Produced via immunoSEQ multiplex PCR; TCRdb's table is partial and in-frame only. This table holds approximately 210,000 clones, 90% to 95% found once. The receptor comes from an adult who received the MenACWY meningococcal vaccine as a control. This specimen was peripheral blood, taken 28 days after the second dose of the MenACWY control vaccine. The rearrangement uses TRBV9 and TRBJ1-4; D perhaps matches TRBD1 (6 bases). Written as DNA, the CDR3 is TGTGCCAGCAGCGTAGAAGGCAGGGGCGATGAAAAACTGTTTTTT. It is translated as CASSVEGRGDEKLFF.